The rows below give T cell receptor beta chains drawn from one sample of a study of cytomegalovirus exposure and HLA in healthy donors. Repertoires were generated with immunoSEQ multiplex PCR, while TCRdb's copy carries only in-frame clones and drops some. The top ten hold about 2.2% of the sample, which has about 180,000 clones, approximately 82% seen once. The source material was PBMCs. These receptors all come from a woman aged 30 to 39 in good health and CMV-seronegative. Each CDR3 is given with its conserved first and last residue. The D gene is left open where the match is weak. For some rows the clone size is stated as once, few or many, or as a class when expanded; others skip it.

j_call | d_call | v_call | clone_size | cdr3_aa | cdr3_nt
TRBJ2-3 | TRBD2 | TRBV9 | . | CASSGSGGVRDTQYF | TGTGCCAGCAGCGGTAGCGGGGGGGTTAGAGATACGCAGTATTTT
TRBJ2-1 | TRBD1 | TRBV27 | . | CASSLGTDNEQFF | TGTGCCAGCAGTTTAGGGACAGACAATGAGCAGTTCTTC
TRBJ2-7 | . | TRBV4-3 | . | CASSPGISYEQYF | TGCGCCAGCAGCCCGGGGATTTCCTACGAGCAGTACTTC
TRBJ1-4 | . | TRBV5-1 | . | CASSWREVATNEKLFF | TGCGCCAGCAGCTGGCGGGAAGTTGCAACTAATGAAAAACTGTTTTTT
TRBJ1-5 | TRBD1 | TRBV11-2 | few | CASSRTGNQPQHF | TGTGCCAGCAGCCGGACAGGGAATCAGCCCCAGCATTTT
TRBJ1-1 | . | TRBV25-1 | . | CASSPLGSASTEAFF | TGTGCCAGCTCCCCTTTGGGCAGTGCCTCCACTGAAGCTTTCTTT
TRBJ2-5 | . | TRBV7-8 | few | CASSINREETQYF | TGTGCCAGCAGCATAAACAGGGAGGAGACCCAGTACTTC
TRBJ1-4 | . | TRBV5-1 | . | CASTPGGSANEKLFF | TGCGCCAGCACCCCCGGGGGATCGGCTAATGAAAAACTGTTTTTT
TRBJ1-2 | . | TRBV5-1 | . | CASSLAQGISVYTF | TGCGCCAGCAGCTTGGCCCAGGGGATTAGCGTCTACACCTTC
TRBJ1-2 | TRBD1 | TRBV7-2 | . | CASSLAGTGGRYTF | TGTGCCAGCAGCTTAGCCGGGACAGGGGGCCGCTACACCTTC
TRBJ1-5 | . | TRBV6-5 | . | CASSSQVSNQPQHF | TGTGCCAGCAGTTCACAGGTCTCTAATCAGCCCCAGCATTTT
TRBJ1-4 | TRBD1 | TRBV4-1 | . | CASSQLGGGGEKLFF | TGCGCCAGCAGCCAACTAGGAGGGGGCGGTGAAAAACTGTTTTTT
TRBJ1-2 | . | TRBV9 | . | CASSVGEGLANYGYTF | TGTGCCAGCAGCGTAGGCGAAGGACTAGCTAACTATGGCTACACCTTC
TRBJ2-2 | . | TRBV6-5 | . | CASSYSTGRSGELFF | TGTGCCAGCAGTTACTCGACAGGTCGGAGCGGGGAGCTGTTTTTT
TRBJ1-2 | . | TRBV19 | . | CASSTRAGERGYTF | TGTGCCAGTAGTACGAGGGCGGGGGAGCGTGGCTACACCTTC
TRBJ2-1 | TRBD1 | TRBV5-1 | once | CASSWGHLDRGNNEQFF | TGCGCCAGCAGCTGGGGGCACTTGGACAGGGGCAACAATGAGCAGTTCTTC
TRBJ1-4 | . | TRBV7-9 | once | CASSFEGWKLFF | TGTGCCAGCAGCTTTGAGGGTTGGAAACTGTTTTTT
TRBJ2-3 | . | TRBV20-1 | . | CSVGATDTQYF | TGCAGTGTAGGGGCTACAGATACGCAGTATTTT
TRBJ2-7 | . | TRBV7-2 | . | CASSTSRSSREQYF | TGTGCCAGCTCCACTTCCCGGTCATCTAGGGAGCAGTACTTC
TRBJ1-1 | TRBD1 | TRBV11-2 | . | CASSSLDRGDTEAFF | TGTGCCAGCAGCTCTCTGGACAGGGGAGACACTGAAGCTTTCTTT
TRBJ2-5 | . | TRBV4-1 | . | CASSPGQKRHQETQYF | TGCGCCAGCAGCCCCGGACAGAAACGACACCAAGAGACCCAGTACTTC
TRBJ2-5 | TRBD2 | TRBV6-5 | . | CASMKTSGAQETQYF | TGTGCCAGCATGAAGACTAGCGGGGCGCAAGAGACCCAGTACTTC
TRBJ1-5 | TRBD1 | TRBV10-2 | . | CASSGTASNQPQHF | TGCGCCAGCAGCGGGACAGCAAGCAATCAGCCCCAGCATTTT
TRBJ1-1 | . | TRBV7-9 | once | CASSLVSVGAFF | TGTGCCAGCAGCTTAGTAAGCGTGGGAGCTTTCTTT
TRBJ2-3 | . | TRBV25-1 | . | CASSETDKSTDTQYF | TGTGCCAGCAGTGAGACAGACAAGAGCACAGATACGCAGTATTTT
TRBJ2-1 | TRBD1 | TRBV19 | . | CASSNPGTGGYNEQFF | TGTGCCAGTAGCAACCCCGGGACAGGGGGCTACAATGAGCAGTTCTTC
TRBJ1-6 | . | TRBV4-1 | . | CASSPKGLNSPLHF | TGCGCCAGCAGCCCCAAGGGACTAAATTCACCCCTCCACTTT
TRBJ1-1 | . | TRBV5-5 | . | CASSLVGREAFF | TGTGCCAGCAGCTTGGTGGGCCGTGAAGCTTTCTTT
TRBJ1-5 | TRBD1 | TRBV6-6 | few | CASSQQGGNQPQHF | TGTGCCAGCAGCCAACAGGGGGGCAATCAGCCCCAGCATTTT
TRBJ2-1 | TRBD2 | TRBV7-8 | . | CASTLREGTYNEQFF | TGTGCCAGCACACTCAGGGAGGGGACCTACAATGAGCAGTTCTTC
TRBJ2-1 | TRBD2 | TRBV5-4 | . | CASSVPGTSSREQFF | TGTGCCAGCAGCGTTCCCGGGACTAGCAGTCGTGAGCAGTTCTTC
TRBJ2-5 | TRBD2 | TRBV5-1 | . | CASSLVSSGKETQYF | TGCGCCAGCAGCTTGGTGTCTAGCGGGAAGGAGACCCAGTACTTC
TRBJ2-1 | TRBD2 | TRBV2 | once | CASRAGTSSYNEQFF | TGTGCCAGCAGGGCCGGGACTAGCTCCTACAATGAGCAGTTCTTC
TRBJ2-5 | . | TRBV7-6 | . | CASSQDGFGEQYF | TGTGCCAGCAGCCAGGACGGGTTTGGGGAGCAGTACTTC
TRBJ2-1 | . | TRBV27 | . | CASTLGTNSYNEQFF | TGTGCCAGCACCCTTGGGACAAACTCCTACAATGAGCAGTTCTTC
TRBJ1-1 | . | TRBV5-6 | . | CASSLGFGEGAEAFF | TGTGCCAGCAGCTTGGGGTTCGGGGAAGGTGCTGAAGCTTTCTTT
TRBJ2-7 | . | TRBV28 | . | CASSVPSEAYEQYF | TGTGCCAGCAGTGTTCCTAGCGAGGCCTACGAGCAGTACTTC
TRBJ2-6 | . | TRBV28 | . | CASEGGGLASGANVLTF | TGTGCCAGCGAGGGGGGGGGCCTCGCCTCTGGGGCCAACGTCCTGACTTTC
TRBJ2-7 | . | TRBV28 | . | CASSYGTPSYEQYF | TGTGCCAGCAGTTACGGGACTCCTTCCTACGAGCAGTACTTC
TRBJ1-4 | . | TRBV19 | . | CASSLIRTSGEKLFF | TGTGCCAGTAGTTTAATAAGGACATCCGGGGAAAAACTGTTTTTT
TRBJ1-3 | TRBD1 | TRBV14 | . | CASSRTGARNTIYF | TGTGCCAGCAGCCGGACAGGGGCTAGAAACACCATATATTTT
TRBJ2-2 | TRBD2 | TRBV6-6 | . | CASRASSGIITGELFF | TGTGCCAGCAGGGCGTCTAGCGGGATAATCACCGGGGAGCTGTTTTTT
TRBJ2-7 | . | TRBV28 | . | CASTLSGDSYEQYF | TGTGCCAGCACCCTCTCGGGGGATTCCTACGAGCAGTACTTC
TRBJ2-1 | TRBD2 | TRBV5-1 | . | CASSPGGEQFF | TGCGCCAGCAGCCCGGGGGGGGAGCAGTTCTTC
TRBJ2-5 | . | TRBV19 | . | CASSMRQTAETQYF | TGTGCCAGTAGTATGCGACAGACAGCCGAGACCCAGTACTTC
TRBJ1-4 | TRBD1 | TRBV6-6 | few | CASSYGTGGMDEKLFF | TGTGCCAGCAGTTACGGGACAGGGGGCATGGATGAAAAACTGTTTTTT
TRBJ1-2 | . | TRBV7-9 | . | CAGRGLYGYTF | TGTGCCGGGCGCGGGCTCTATGGCTACACCTTC
TRBJ1-2 | TRBD1 | TRBV28 | few | CASTQYRGEGYTF | TGTGCCAGCACCCAGTACAGGGGTGAAGGCTACACCTTC
TRBJ2-3 | . | TRBV29-1 | . | CSVEGAQAVTDTQYF | TGCAGCGTCGAGGGAGCCCAGGCGGTTACAGATACGCAGTATTTT
TRBJ2-3 | . | TRBV5-4 | . | CASSLRGSSTDTQYF | TGTGCCAGCAGCTTGCGGGGTTCAAGCACAGATACGCAGTATTTT
TRBJ2-1 | . | TRBV7-9 | . | CASSLDWQGLNEQFF | TGTGCCAGCAGCTTAGATTGGCAGGGTTTAAATGAGCAGTTCTTC
TRBJ2-7 | TRBD1 | TRBV11-3 | . | CASSYTTGAEQYF | TGTGCCAGCAGCTATACGACAGGGGCCGAGCAGTACTTC
TRBJ2-7 | . | TRBV5-8 | . | CASSYTYEQYF | TGTGCCAGCAGCTACACCTACGAGCAGTACTTC
TRBJ2-7 | . | TRBV7-9 | . | CASSLAENEQYF | TGTGCCAGCAGCTTAGCAGAGAACGAGCAGTACTTC
TRBJ2-3 | TRBD2 | TRBV6-1 | . | CASSPPSGVTDTQYF | TGTGCCAGCAGTCCGCCTAGCGGGGTTACAGATACGCAGTATTTT
TRBJ1-4 | TRBD1 | TRBV7-9 | . | CSSSSRQGYEKLFF | TGTTCCAGCAGCTCTCGACAGGGCTACGAAAAACTGTTTTTT